The rows below give T cell receptor beta chains drawn from one sample of a study of vaccination and CD4 T cells after COVID-19. In TCRdb, the PCR reads were re-called with MiXCR into one record per CDR3 protein. In the table there are under 15,000 distinct CDR3 sequences, approximately 55% of which are singletons. These receptors have no known antigen. Input material: CD4+ T cells from blood, cultured in vitro. These receptors were collected from a human donor who had recovered from COVID-19. Both conserved end residues are part of each CDR3. Each record gives: J gene, V gene, clone size, CDR3 protein. For some rows the clone size is stated as once, few or many, or as a class when expanded; others skip it.

>TRBJ2-3|TRBV15|-
CATSGQTGKYGDTQYF
>TRBJ2-3|TRBV12-3/TRBV12-4|once
CASSPDYSTDTQYF
>TRBJ2-2|TRBV20-1|-
CSASPTSGRGTGELFF
>TRBJ1-2|TRBV7-9|-
CASSLGQGSNYGYTF
>TRBJ2-3|TRBV27|-
CASSLRRGVADTQYF
>TRBJ1-2|TRBV20-1|-
CSASVANYGYTF
>TRBJ1-6|TRBV2|-
CASSEEGQVGGSPLHF
>TRBJ2-5|TRBV20-1|-
CSAPGQGRHAGGLRGETQYF
>TRBJ1-6|TRBV30|-
CAWSRGGRSYNSPLHF
>TRBJ1-6|TRBV2|-
CASSLETTRVHF
>TRBJ2-1|TRBV24-1|few
CATSDPRIYNEQFF
>TRBJ1-5|TRBV20-1|once
CSAREWGRSIDQPQHF
>TRBJ2-5|TRBV2|-
CASSEIGETQYF
>TRBJ2-3|TRBV15|-
CATREGRGRTDTQYF
>TRBJ2-7|TRBV7-6|-
CASSRTGVSYEQYF
>TRBJ2-3|TRBV4-1|medium-sized
CASSQRLAGDTDTQYF
>TRBJ1-1|TRBV7-2|-
CASRVRQGPEAFF
>TRBJ2-7|TRBV15|-
CATSPEREPPYEQYF
>TRBJ2-6|TRBV19|-
CASKEPGANVLTF
>TRBJ2-7|TRBV28|-
CASSRDTLYEQYF
>TRBJ2-7|TRBV7-2|few
CASSSGQRAYEQYF
>TRBJ2-1|TRBV20-1|-
CSALDRAHYNEQFF
>TRBJ2-2|TRBV28|-
CASSSRGWDRGAGELFF
>TRBJ2-6|TRBV20-1|few
CSARDLAGGTGANVLTF
>TRBJ1-1|TRBV6-2/TRBV6-3|-
CASSSGQGMGNTEAFF
>TRBJ1-2|TRBV28|few
CASSLVEGQNYGYTF
>TRBJ1-3|TRBV19|-
CASSRGRNTIYF
>TRBJ1-2|TRBV20-1|-
CSAPGRGQGHYGYTF
>TRBJ1-2|TRBV28|-
CASTQFSGDNLYGYTF
>TRBJ1-1|TRBV10-3|few
CAIRGQDSYEAFF
>TRBJ2-1|TRBV10-1|-
CASISSYNEQFF
>TRBJ1-6|TRBV7-8|few
CASSERRDSQNSPLHF
>TRBJ1-2|TRBV27|few
CASSVNRRGYGYTF
>TRBJ1-3|TRBV2|-
CASSLDGDSGNTIYF
>TRBJ2-3|TRBV27|-
CASSFQRDHTDTQYF
>TRBJ2-1|TRBV6-2/TRBV6-3|-
CASSQTSGPYNEQFF
>TRBJ2-2|TRBV5-1|-
CASSLDSIGNTGELFF
>TRBJ2-7|TRBV6-1|-
CASRAIGPYEQYF
>TRBJ2-5|TRBV20-1|-
CSARQGFQETQYF